This T cell receptor beta chain is drawn from a study of T cells in Graves' hyperthyroidism and ophthalmopathy. About the study: Staff took peripheral blood when the initial diagnosis was made, before any treatment began.

Germline assignment: CDR1 SGHDN and CDR2 FVKESK. CDR3 length: 16 residues. Hyperthyroidism, newly diagnosed and lasting under 2 months, affected patients aged 18 to 65. Notes on this clonotype: Its antigen is undetermined.

Regions amplified from RNA transcripts were the TCR beta CDR3 regions. The primer set for the first-round RT-PCR of the TCR CDR3 was HTBI. TCRdb ran MiXCR on the multiplex PCR reads and lists one entry per CDR3 protein. The repertoire holds about half a million distinct CDR3 sequences, with about 20% as singletons. Study conclusions and caveats: The model predicted ophthalmopathy a median around 6.5 months before onset. Researchers report that a 13 V-J model separated ophthalmopathy from stable hyperthyroidism.

The TCR sequence derives from a man aged 18 to 30 with Graves' hyperthyroidism. V usage is TRBV14 and J usage is TRBJ1-5, with a tentative D call TRBD1 (6 bases). The J call may be faulty, since TRBJ2-3 better matches the DNA end. What was sequenced was blood. In DNA form, the CDR3 reads TGTGCCAGCAGCCAAGCGAGACAGGAGAATAATCAGCCCCAGTATTTT. This encodes CASSQARQENNQPQYF.